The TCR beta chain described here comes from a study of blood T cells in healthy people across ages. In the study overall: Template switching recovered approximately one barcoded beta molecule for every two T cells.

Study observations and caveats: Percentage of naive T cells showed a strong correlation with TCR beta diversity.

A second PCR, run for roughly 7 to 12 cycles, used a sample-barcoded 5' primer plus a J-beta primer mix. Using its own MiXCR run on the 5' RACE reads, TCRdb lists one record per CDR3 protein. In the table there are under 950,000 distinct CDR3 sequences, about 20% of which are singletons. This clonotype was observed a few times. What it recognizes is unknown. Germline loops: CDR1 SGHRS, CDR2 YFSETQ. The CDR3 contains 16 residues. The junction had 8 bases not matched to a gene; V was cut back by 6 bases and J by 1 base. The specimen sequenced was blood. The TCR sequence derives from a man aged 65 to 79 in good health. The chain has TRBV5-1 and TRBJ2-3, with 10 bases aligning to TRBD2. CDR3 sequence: CASTTLAGGGTDTQYF. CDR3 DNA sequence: TGCGCCAGCACCACGTTAGCGGGAGGTGGCACAGATACGCAGTATTTT.